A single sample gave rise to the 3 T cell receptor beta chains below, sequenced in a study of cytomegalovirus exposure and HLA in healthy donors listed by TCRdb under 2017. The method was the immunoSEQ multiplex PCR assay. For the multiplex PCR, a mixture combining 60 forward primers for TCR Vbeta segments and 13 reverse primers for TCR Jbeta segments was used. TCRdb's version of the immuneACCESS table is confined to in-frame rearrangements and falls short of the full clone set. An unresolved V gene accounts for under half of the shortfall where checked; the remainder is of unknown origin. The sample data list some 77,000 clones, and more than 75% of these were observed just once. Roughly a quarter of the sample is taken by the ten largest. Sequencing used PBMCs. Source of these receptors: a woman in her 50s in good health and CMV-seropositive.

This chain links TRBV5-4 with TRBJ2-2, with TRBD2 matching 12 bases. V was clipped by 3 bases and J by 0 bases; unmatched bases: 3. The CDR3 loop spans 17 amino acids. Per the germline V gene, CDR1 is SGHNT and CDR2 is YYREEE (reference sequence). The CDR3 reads CASSSGLAGSNTGELFF. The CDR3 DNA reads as TGTGCCAGCAGCTCGGGACTAGCGGGTTCGAACACCGGGGAGCTGTTTTTT.

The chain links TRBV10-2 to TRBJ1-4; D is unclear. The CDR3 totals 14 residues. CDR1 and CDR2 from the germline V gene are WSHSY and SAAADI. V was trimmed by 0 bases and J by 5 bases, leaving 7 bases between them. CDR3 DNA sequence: TGCGCCAGCAGTGAGTCTGACATAAATGAAAAACTGTTTTTT. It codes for CASSESDINEKLFF.

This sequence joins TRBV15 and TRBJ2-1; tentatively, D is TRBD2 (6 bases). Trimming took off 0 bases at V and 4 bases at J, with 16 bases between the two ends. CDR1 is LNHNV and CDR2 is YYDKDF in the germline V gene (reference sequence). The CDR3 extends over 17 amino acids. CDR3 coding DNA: TGTGCCACCAGCAGAGAGATTCCCGCGGGACCTTACAATGAGCAGTTCTTC. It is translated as CATSREIPAGPYNEQFF.